This T cell receptor (beta chain) was identified during a study of shared clonotypes between healthy human individuals. Study-level background: Serving as donors were two women and three men, whose ages spanned 18 to 49.

Here immunoSEQ multiplex PCR was the method, and the copy in TCRdb shows in-frame clones only, minus some. This sample has about 680,000 clones; 55% to 85% occur once, and the top ten carry roughly 1.9%. Germline V gene sequence: CDR1 SGHTA, CDR2 FQGNSA. The CDR3 covers 13 residues. V lost 5 bases to trimming and J lost 1 base, with 8 bases between them. The chain couples TRBV7-2 to TRBJ1-1; D gene unclear. The clonotype was recovered from a woman in her 30s in good health. The sequenced sample was memory CD4+ T cells sorted from blood. Subset of the sample: CD45RA-negative fraction. CDR3 protein: CASSQRRNTEAFF. The DNA for the CDR3 is TGTGCCAGCAGCCAACGGAGGAACACTGAAGCTTTCTTT.